This T cell receptor beta chain was identified during a study of T cell repertoires in cytomegalovirus infection. Study-wide background: Both recently identified HLA-C-restricted and well-studied HLA-B-restricted CMV epitopes were used in the study. Based on public TCR beta signatures, there were indications of CMV infection and of a matching HLA type. Study results and caveats: Within the response measured ex vivo, HLA-C-restricted CMV-specific TCR beta clonotypes were dominant. Carriers of CMV and the relevant HLA type were discriminated by public TCR beta frequency.

TCRdb recomputed calls from the reads with MiXCR, one row per CDR3 protein. The data contain around 300,000 distinct CDR3 sequences, 20% to 25% of them singletons. The V end lost 5 bases, the J end lost 5 bases, and 12 bases lay between the germline ends. The CDR3 has 13 residues. CDR1 and CDR2 from the germline V gene are SEHNR and FQNEAQ (reference sequence). This clonotype was detected ten times or more. Its antigen is unknown. The chain combines TRBV7-9 with TRBJ1-2; D not resolved. The sequencing used cultured PBMCs, collected from culture after CMV antigen stimulation. The receptor's source is a human donor in good health (CMV status not recorded). Some clones in this sample may be carry-over from other donors' samples. The CDR3 DNA reads as TGTGCCAGCAGCCCCTTTCGGGAATATGGCTACACCTTC. Its translation: CASSPFREYGYTF.